The T cell receptor beta chain under discussion was sequenced for a study of shared clonotypes between healthy human individuals (dated by TCRdb to about 2020). In terms of the full investigation: A few men and a couple of women, aged 18 to 49 years, made up the cohort. For each donor, CD4 naive and CD4 memory were each given three plates, CD8 naive was given two plates, and CD8 memory was given one plate. To estimate repertoire size and how much clonotypes are shared between individuals, the study performed deep sequencing of blood TCR repertoires from roughly five healthy adults. Libraries were prepared and TCR repertoires were sequenced by different laboratories using diverse techniques, in order to increase sequencing depth and limit assay-specific biases. Between about 0.94 and 8.9 billion PBMCs per donor were obtained by leukapheresis. What the research found in general, with its limitations: Sampling was restricted to blood, and TCR repertoires in tissue are likely to differ from TCR repertoires in blood. Pairwise subsampling led to the expectation that sequencing depth would affect the degree of clonotype sharing among donors. Naive subsets generally had larger estimated clonotype richness than memory subsets did. Compared with non-shared clonotypes, clonotypes shared by all four sorted-subset donors had higher generation probabilities. About 5% of naive CD4, 3.5% of naive CD8, roughly 2.4% of memory CD4, and approximately 0.39% of memory CD8 clonotypes were shared across several donors. Rarefaction of sorted-subset datasets indicated incomplete sequencing despite the large sequencing depth. Because the study included a small number of donors, the genetic and exposure-history diversity represented was limited.

With regard to this clone: The clone's antigen remains unknown. Per-base quality was not reported, and no clone a single base away is much larger than it.

Using the deep immunoSEQ assay, multiplex PCR amplified TCR CDR3 regions from genomic DNA. Genomic DNA extracted from each cell subset was distributed evenly over all wells of several immunoSEQ 96-well plates, and each plate served as one replicate. For sorted subsets, each replicate PCR was loaded with roughly 0.2 ug genomic DNA, equivalent to 25,000 to 35,000 T cell genomes. Purified libraries were quantified with a Qubit 3.0 fluorometer, sized on a Bioanalyzer 2100, and re-quantified with the KAPA Library Quantification kit. A separate single-read 150-cycle Illumina NextSeq 550 flow cell was used to sequence each immunoSEQ 96-well plate. The study's own analysis went as follows. Because only junctional sequences without quality scores were contained in the immunoSEQ output, filtering matching that applied to full-length reads could not be performed. Sequences were annotated with PyIR, a Python wrapper for IgBLAST v1.9, using IMGT germline references to assign V/J genes and CDR3. Reads with weak V/J assignments (E-value above 1e-6), missing CDR3, stop codons, out-of-frame junctions, or ambiguous translated residues were removed. A V3J clonotype was defined by an identical inferred V gene, J gene, and CDR3 amino acid sequence. Percentage overlap between repertoires was calculated by dividing the number of shared unique clonotypes by the size of the smaller repertoire. Richness of each repertoire was evaluated using RTK rarefaction, the Chao1 estimator, and Recon v2.1 estimates of unobserved clonotypes. Generation probabilities for all TCRbeta clonotypes obtained by the gDNA method from a handful of donors were computed using OLGA. Entries here come from immuneACCESS through TCRdb and include only in-frame sequences with V and J called. Some clones fail to appear in such tables; in the studies checked, an unresolved V gene covers under half of the shortfall, and the cause of the remainder is unknown. V, J and clone size are those of that table, while D and trimming were read from the DNA. This sample lists over 2 million clones; around 95% were detected once. 0.1% to 0.15% of the sample goes to the ten largest clones.

Donors were healthy HIV-negative adults with no recently reported acute infections or vaccinations. Every donor was a Caucasian adult residing in Nashville, Tennessee, USA. CD4+ T cells were enriched by magnetic negative selection, after which naive cells were positively selected on CD45RA and the negative fraction was taken as the memory subset. Blood was collected by leukapheresis, and PBMCs were isolated by Ficoll-Histopaque density gradient centrifugation and then cryopreserved in liquid nitrogen vapor phase. Analytical flow cytometry was used to check the purity and quantity of every magnetically sorted T cell population. From each sorted fraction, genomic DNA was isolated and quantified by UV absorbance on a Nanodrop 2000c. Sequencing was performed on naive CD4+ T cells sorted from blood. The cell subset or site label, read with the paper, signifies: CD45RA+ positively selected. The source is a man aged 18-30 years in good health.

The nucleotide sequence reads as follows: TGTGCCAGCAGCTTAGGAGCGGGATTTAACAATGAGCAGTTCTTC. Translated, it reads CASSLGAGFNNEQFF. This receptor chain uses TRBV7-9 and TRBJ2-1; the central 7 bases match TRBD2. From the germline V gene (reference sequence), CDR1 is SEHNR and CDR2 is FQNEAQ. Counted from cysteine to phenylalanine, this CDR3 has 15 amino acids. Left in the record is the CDR3 DNA by itself, 45 bases read in frame from the first base. Ends trimmed: V by 1 base, J by 5 bases; bases unmatched to a gene: 5.